This T cell receptor (beta chain) was retrieved from a study of T cells in women clearing cervical HPV infection. At the level of the study: Control women cleared a single incident HPV16 infection within 12 months. Blood came at first lesion visit for cases, post-clearance for controls. Study-wide results and caveats: TRBV6-7 relative abundance averaged approximately 0.11% in cases and around 0.17% in controls.

immunoSEQ multiplex PCR used an average of 1200 ng genomic DNA. Repertoires were generated with immunoSEQ multiplex PCR, while TCRdb's copy carries only in-frame clones and drops some. The sample table includes about 14,000 clones. As for this clone: Its matching antigen is unknown. Read data end 3 residues before the CDR3 end; the end is taken from the germline J gene.

Germline V CDR1 and CDR2: MNHNS, SASEGT. CDR3 size: 16 residues. The V call is TRBV6-1, the J call TRBJ1-6; D unclear. The sequencing sample was made of blood buffy coat. The TCR originated in a woman aged 18-70 years with a cervical HPV16 infection that either progressed to CIN3+ or cleared (not recorded which). The CDR3 DNA, read in part, is TGTGCCAGCAGTGAAACTCGAGACGGCCCGCTTGCGGCC. The encoded protein is CASSETRDGPLAA. The CDR3 as a whole reads CASSETRDGPLAALHF.